This TCR beta chain is drawn from a study of vaccination effects on CD4 cells after COVID-19. The method was immunoSEQ multiplex PCR; TCRdb's version includes in-frame clones alone and lacks a portion of them. The sample shows approximately 61,000 clones, about 80% of them seen only once. This CDR3 is built from 14 residues. Per germline, CDR1 SGHNT and CDR2 YYREEE (reference sequence). Trimming took 4 bases from V and 7 from J; bases not matched to a gene: 7. Pools of viral peptides were used by the ViraFEST assay to expand antigen-specific CD4+ T cells ahead of sequencing. Subsequent to roughly 10 days of culture, CD4+ T cells were isolated. Everyone in the study got two shots of either the BNT162b2 or mRNA-1273 vaccine. The researchers cultured 1.5 million to 2 million PBMC per well with roughly 9.5 IU/ml IL-2 and approximately 9.3 ug/ml peptides. Findings and caveats of the study: The study found marked clonal contraction of infection- and vaccine-induced clones late after vaccination.

A remark on this clone: Antigen: not known.

This sequence was found in a human donor who received a COVID-19 vaccine. The sequencing here drew on CD4+ T cells from PBMCs cultured with HCoV-229E spike peptides, taken after COVID-19 vaccination. The chain carries TRBV5-4 and TRBJ2-5, with 10 positions matching TRBD1. CDR3 region: CASSRDRGAGTQYF. The CDR3 nucleotides are TGTGCCAGCAGCCGGGACAGGGGTGCGGGGACCCAGTACTTC.